The 13 T cell receptor beta chains reported below all come from one sample, sequenced in a study of graft-versus-host responses after intestinal transplantation. Method: immunoSEQ multiplex PCR; TCRdb's copy keeps in-frame clones and lacks some. The sample contains approximately 100,000 clones, approximately 93% of which appear only once. Their cognate antigens are unknown. The specimen was unstimulated CD8+ T cells sorted from spleen or lymph node cells, collected before intestinal transplant. Receptor source: a human donor who received an intestinal transplant.

This rearrangement joins TRBV5-1 to TRBJ2-3, with 11 bases matching TRBD2. V shed 3 bases and J 5 bases; nucleotides not matched to a gene: 8. Germline assignment: CDR1 SGHRS and CDR2 YFSETQ. The length of the CDR3 is 16 residues. The DNA of the CDR3 is TGCGCCAGCAGCTCGCAGGGTAGCGGGGGGGAAGATACGCAGTATTTT. This codes for CASSSQGSGGEDTQYF.

The chain recombines TRBV6-6 with TRBJ2-2; the D gene could be TRBD1 or TRBD2 (5 bases each). V lost 6 bases and J 2 bases, leaving 10 bases between the germline ends. Germline V CDR1 and CDR2: MNHNY, SVGAGI (reference sequence). The CDR3 is 14 residues long. This CDR3 reads CASSWDGNTGELFF. CDR3 sequence (DNA): TGTGCCAGCAGCTGGGACGGAAACACCGGGGAGCTGTTTTTT.

The chain couples TRBV5-1 to TRBJ2-1; D unclear. The CDR3 is 13 amino acids. V lost 0 bases and J lost 3, with 4 bases in between. CDR1 SGHRS and CDR2 YFSETQ come from the germline V gene. The CDR3 sequence: CASSLVGYNEQFF. The CDR3 nucleotides read TGCGCCAGCAGCTTGGTAGGCTACAATGAGCAGTTCTTC. The full variable domain, its missing parts supplied by reference TRBV5-1 and TRBJ2-1, is KAGVTQTPRYLIKTRGQQVTLSCSPISGHRSVSWYQQTPGQGLQFLFEYFSETQRNKGNFPGRFSGRQFSNSRSEMNVSTLELGDSALYLCASSLVGYNEQFFGPGTRLTVL.

The chain couples TRBV9 to TRBJ1-2; TRBD1 agrees at 10 bases. From germline, CDR1 is SGDLS and CDR2 YYNGEE. The CDR3 runs to 13 residues. The ends lost 3 bases at V and 8 bases at J; junction bases unmatched: 4. The CDR3 sequence: CASSDGTGVGYTF. The CDR3 nucleotides read TGTGCCAGCAGCGACGGGACAGGGGTCGGCTACACCTTC. Drawing the rest from reference TRBV9 and TRBJ1-2, the complete variable domain is DSGVTQTPKHLITATGQRVTLRCSPRSGDLSVYWYQQSLDQGLQFLIQYYNGEERAKGNILERFSAQQFPDLHSELNLSSLELGDSALYFCASSDGTGVGYTFGSGTRLTVV.

The rearrangement uses TRBV5-4 and TRBJ2-1; 7 bases are a match to TRBD1. Germline V CDR1 and CDR2: SGHNT, YYREEE (reference sequence). The J segment lost 5 bases and the V segment lost 7 bases, leaving 3 bases of the junction unmatched. This CDR3 is 12 amino acids long. This chain's CDR3 is CASRQGNNEQFF. Here the CDR3 DNA reads TGTGCCAGCCGACAGGGAAACAATGAGCAGTTCTTC.

V gene TRBV2 combines with J gene TRBJ2-1; 11 bases align to TRBD2. The CDR3 has 14 amino acids. The V gene's germline CDR1 is SNHLY and CDR2 FYNNEI. V was pared by 6 bases and J by 13 bases, with 11 bases of the junction left unmatched. Here the CDR3 reads CASRPSLAGGRQFF. The DNA of the CDR3 is TGTGCCAGCAGGCCATCTCTAGCGGGGGGCCGCCAGTTCTTC.

This sequence joins TRBV11-2 and TRBJ2-7; D gene unclear. This CDR3 has 15 amino acids. Germline-derived CDR1 and CDR2 are SGHAT and FQNNGV. Trimming shortened V by 0 bases and J by 3 bases, and 12 bases separated the two germline ends. CDR3 in amino acids: CASSLDHRLDYEQYF. As DNA, the CDR3 is TGTGCCAGCAGCTTAGATCATAGGTTGGACTACGAGCAGTACTTC.

There are a few counts of this clone. This rearrangement joins TRBV12-5 to TRBJ1-5; D unresolved. The CDR3 has 13 residues. The germline V and J ends were trimmed by 1 base and 10 bases, with 11 bases remaining between them. Germline V gene sequence: CDR1 LGHNT, CDR2 FRNRAP. This CDR3 reads CASGLEAPAPQHF. CDR3 nucleotides: TGTGCTAGTGGTTTGGAGGCCCCTGCACCCCAGCATTTT.

J is TRBJ2-7 and V is TRBV19; weak D call: TRBD1 (6 bases). V lost 6 bases and J 1 base, leaving 7 bases between the germline ends. Germline V lookup: CDR1 LNHDA, CDR2 SQIVND (reference sequence). The CDR3 spans 12 residues. The DNA for the CDR3 is TGTGCCAGTAGAGGACAGTCCTACGAGCAGTACTTC. It codes for CASRGQSYEQYF.

The chain has TRBV5-1 and TRBJ2-5, with 8 bases that match TRBD1. V shed 0 bases and J 1 base; nucleotides not matched to a gene: 5. Germline assignment: CDR1 SGHRS and CDR2 YFSETQ. The CDR3 consists of 16 residues. In DNA, the CDR3 is TGCGCCAGCAGCTTGGGTTTTGGGACAGGCCAAGAGACCCAGTACTTC. Protein: CASSLGFGTGQETQYF.

The chain uses TRBV25-1 and TRBJ2-2, with D tentatively TRBD1 or TRBD2 (7 bases each). The CDR3 is 13 amino acids. Trimming pared 5 bases from V and 6 bases from J, leaving 10 bases between. Germline values: CDR1 MGHDK, CDR2 SYGVNS. The CDR3 spells CASSSGGAGELFF. The DNA of the CDR3 is TGTGCCAGCAGTTCAGGGGGGGCCGGGGAGCTGTTTTTT.

This chain uses TRBV7-6 with TRBJ1-1; 9 bases are shared with TRBD1. The CDR3 runs to 14 residues. Germline CDR1 SGHVS, CDR2 FNYEAQ. V gave up 1 base and J gave up 5 bases; unmatched junction bases: 2. CDR3 region: CASSLDRGRTEAFF. DNA for the CDR3: TGTGCCAGCAGCTTAGACAGGGGGCGTACTGAAGCTTTCTTT.

This clone was seen once. The rearrangement uses TRBV7-6 and TRBJ2-7; 7 bases match TRBD2. V trimming: 5 bases; J trimming: 4 bases; junction bases outside the gene matches: 5. Germline assignment: CDR1 SGHVS and CDR2 FNYEAQ. The CDR3 loop spans 13 amino acids. The CDR3 loop reads CASSPTGGYEQYF. The DNA for the CDR3 is TGTGCCAGCAGCCCGACGGGGGGTTACGAGCAGTACTTC.